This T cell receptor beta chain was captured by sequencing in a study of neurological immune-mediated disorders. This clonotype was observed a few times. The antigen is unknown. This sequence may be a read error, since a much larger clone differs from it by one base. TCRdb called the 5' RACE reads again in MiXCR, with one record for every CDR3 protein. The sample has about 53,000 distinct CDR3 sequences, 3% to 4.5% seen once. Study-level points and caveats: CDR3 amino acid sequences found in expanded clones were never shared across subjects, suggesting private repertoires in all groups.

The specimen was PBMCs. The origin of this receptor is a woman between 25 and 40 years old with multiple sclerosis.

The CDR3 loop reads CSARQGPYEQYF. CDR3 sequence (DNA): TGCAGTGCTAGACAGGGACCCTACGAGCAGTACTTC. V usage is TRBV20-1 and J usage is TRBJ2-7, with D perhaps matching TRBD1 or TRBD2 (5 bases each). V lost 2 bases, J lost 2 bases, and 7 bases lay in between. The CDR3 sequence is 12 residues long. Germline values: CDR1 DFQATT, CDR2 SNEGSKA (reference sequence).